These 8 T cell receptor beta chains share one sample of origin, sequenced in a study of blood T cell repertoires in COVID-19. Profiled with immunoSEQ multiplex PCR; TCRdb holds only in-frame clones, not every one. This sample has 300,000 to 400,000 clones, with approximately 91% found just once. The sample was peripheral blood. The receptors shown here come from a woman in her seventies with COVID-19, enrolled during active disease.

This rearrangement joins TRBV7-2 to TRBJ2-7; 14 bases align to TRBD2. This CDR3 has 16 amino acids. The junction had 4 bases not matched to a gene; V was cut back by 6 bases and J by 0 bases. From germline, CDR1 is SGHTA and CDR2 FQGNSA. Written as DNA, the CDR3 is TGTGCCAGCAGAGCGACTAGCGGGGGGGCCTCCTACGAGCAGTACTTC. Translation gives CASRATSGGASYEQYF.

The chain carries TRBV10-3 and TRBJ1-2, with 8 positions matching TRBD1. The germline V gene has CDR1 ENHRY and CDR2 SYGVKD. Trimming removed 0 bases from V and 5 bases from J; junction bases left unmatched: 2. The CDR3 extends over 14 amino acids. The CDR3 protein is CAISESWTGYGYTF. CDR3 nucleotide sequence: TGTGCCATCAGTGAGTCGTGGACAGGGTATGGCTACACCTTC.

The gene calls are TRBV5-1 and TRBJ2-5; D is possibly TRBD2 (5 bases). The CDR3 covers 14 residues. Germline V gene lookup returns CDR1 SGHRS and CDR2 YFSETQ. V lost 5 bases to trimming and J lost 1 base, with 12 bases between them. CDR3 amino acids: CASRETGFQETQYF. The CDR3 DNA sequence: TGCGCCAGCAGAGAAACGGGGTTCCAAGAGACCCAGTACTTC.

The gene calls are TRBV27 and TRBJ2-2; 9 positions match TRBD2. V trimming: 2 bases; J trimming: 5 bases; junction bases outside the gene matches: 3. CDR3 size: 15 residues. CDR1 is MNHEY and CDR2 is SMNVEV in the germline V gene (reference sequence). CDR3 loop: CASSLRSGGTGELFF. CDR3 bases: TGTGCCAGCAGTTTAAGAAGCGGGGGGACCGGGGAGCTGTTTTTT.

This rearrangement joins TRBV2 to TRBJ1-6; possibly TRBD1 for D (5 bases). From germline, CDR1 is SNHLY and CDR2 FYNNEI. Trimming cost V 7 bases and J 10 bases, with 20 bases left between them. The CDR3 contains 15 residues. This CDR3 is CASTGVGGIGSPLHF. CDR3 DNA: TGTGCCAGCACCGGGGTCGGGGGGATAGGATCACCCCTCCACTTT.

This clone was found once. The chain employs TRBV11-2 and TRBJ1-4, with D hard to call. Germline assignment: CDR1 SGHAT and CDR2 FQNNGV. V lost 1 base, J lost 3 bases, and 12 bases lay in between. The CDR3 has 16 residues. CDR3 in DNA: TGTGCCAGCAGCTTAGGGATGACAACCTCTAATGAAAAACTGTTTTTT. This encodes CASSLGMTTSNEKLFF.

DNA for the CDR3: TGTGCCAGCAGTTTAAGAGGGGCAGGGGTGAAGACCCAGTACTTC. Translation gives CASSLRGAGVKTQYF. The chain carries TRBV28 and TRBJ2-5; TRBD1 might be the D (6 bases). V was pared by 2 bases and J by 6 bases, with 16 bases between. The length of the CDR3 is 15 residues. Per germline, CDR1 MDHEN and CDR2 SYDVKM.

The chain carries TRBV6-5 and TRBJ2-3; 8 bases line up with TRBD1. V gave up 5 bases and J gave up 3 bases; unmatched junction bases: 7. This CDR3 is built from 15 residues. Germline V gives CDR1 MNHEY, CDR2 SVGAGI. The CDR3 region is CASSPQGGRTDTQYF. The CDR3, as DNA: TGTGCCAGCAGTCCACAGGGGGGAAGGACAGATACGCAGTATTTT.